This T cell receptor beta chain was sequenced in a study of cytomegalovirus exposure and HLA in healthy donors. With 60 Vbeta and 13 Jbeta primers, the PCR was carried out. The assay was immunoSEQ multiplex PCR, and TCRdb's table has in-frame clones only and misses some. The table has 75,000 to 100,000 clones, roughly 74% seen once. Trimming shortened V by 0 bases and J by 2 bases, and 13 bases separated the two germline ends. Germline V gene sequence: CDR1 SGDLS, CDR2 YYNGEE. This CDR3 region has 16 residues. This sequence joins TRBV9 and TRBJ2-3; tentatively, D is TRBD2 (6 bases). The source material was PBMCs. The receptor was derived from a female donor in good health and CMV-seropositive. CDR3 DNA sequence: TGTGCCAGCAGCGTAGGGGGTAGCGGCTACACAGATACGCAGTATTTT. Encoded protein: CASSVGGSGYTDTQYF. Together with reference TRBV9 and TRBJ2-3, the CDR3 gives the full variable domain: DSGVTQTPKHLITATGQRVTLRCSPRSGDLSVYWYQQSLDQGLQFLIQYYNGEERAKGNILERFSAQQFPDLHSELNLSSLELGDSALYFCASSVGGSGYTDTQYFGPGTRLTVL.